One sample yielded the 10 T cell receptor beta chains listed below, sequenced in a study of T-cell memory formation after mild COVID-19. TCRdb called the 5' RACE reads again in MiXCR, with one record for every CDR3 protein. This sample has 380,000 or so distinct CDR3 sequences, with approximately 15% found just once. The material sequenced was PBMCs or a T cell subset sorted from them (not recorded which). Receptor source: a man aged 18-30 years who had mild COVID-19 (a few samples of this study predate the infection). Cell type and time point are not known.

This chain connects TRBV28 to TRBJ1-2; D remains unclear. The V end was cut by 7 bases, the J end by 4 bases, with 16 bases between. Looked up from germline, CDR1 is MDHEN and CDR2 is SYDVKM. The length of the CDR3 is 14 residues. CDR3 DNA sequence: TGTGCCAGCACCCATTGGAGGGAGAGCTATGGCTACACCTTC. It yields the protein CASTHWRESYGYTF.

As to this clonotype: At one end the junction does not follow the germline gene, possibly because of a read error. V gene TRBV5-1 combines with J gene TRBJ2-3; D remains unclear. Germline CDR1 is SGHRS and CDR2 is YFSETQ. The CDR3 is 12 amino acids. The CDR3 here is CASSLTTYTQYF. In nucleotides, the CDR3 is TGCGCCAGCAGCTTAACCACATATACGCAGTATTTT.

The V gene is TRBV7-2, the J gene TRBJ2-5, with D tentatively TRBD2 (7 bases). Trimming removed 3 bases at V and 6 bases at J, with 17 bases between. The CDR3 is made up of 15 amino acids. CDR1 is SGHTA, CDR2 FQGNSA, per germline. The CDR3 here is CASSFGRGATKTQYF. CDR3 coding DNA: TGTGCCAGCAGCTTCGGTCGGGGGGCCACGAAGACCCAGTACTTC.

This sequence joins TRBV7-3 and TRBJ2-3; TRBD2 matches 12 bases. The V gene's germline CDR1 is SGHTA and CDR2 FQGTGA. The CDR3 runs 19 residues. V shed 1 base, J shed 6 bases, and the junction held 14 bases outside the gene matches. DNA for the CDR3: TGTGCCAGCAGCTTAAGACATCCCCTAGCGGGGGGGCCCGGGGATACGCAGTATTTT. Its protein is CASSLRHPLAGGPGDTQYF.

The V and J genes are TRBV5-1 and TRBJ2-1; D is perhaps TRBD1 (6 bases). This CDR3 comprises 14 residues. V was shortened by 4 bases and J by 7 bases, with 15 bases between the two germline ends. The germline gives CDR1 SGHRS, CDR2 YFSETQ. The CDR3 is CASSVGYDRNEQFF. The CDR3 DNA sequence: TGCGCCAGCAGCGTCGGCTATGACAGGAATGAGCAGTTCTTC.

This chain links TRBV15 with TRBJ1-5; no reliable D call. Germline lookup yields CDR1 LNHNV and CDR2 YYDKDF (reference sequence). Trimming took 1 base from V and 3 from J, leaving 10 bases between them. This CDR3 spans 15 amino acids. CDR3 sequence reads: CATSRVLGPNQPQHF. CDR3 nucleotide sequence: TGTGCCACCAGCAGAGTCTTAGGTCCCAATCAGCCCCAGCATTTT.

This clonotype has a count of ten or more. The chain combines TRBV6-6 with TRBJ2-7; 8 bases match TRBD2. V shed 0 bases, J shed 1 base, and the junction held 5 bases outside the gene matches. CDR1 and CDR2 (germline): MNHNY, SVGAGI (reference sequence). The CDR3 runs 16 residues. This CDR3 is CASSYSSLAGSYEQYF. In nucleotides, the CDR3 is TGTGCCAGCAGTTACTCGTCCCTAGCGGGTTCCTACGAGCAGTACTTC.

This clonotype occurred many times. The chain links TRBV20-1 to TRBJ2-1; D may be TRBD1 (6 bases). This CDR3 has 15 residues. Germline V gives CDR1 DFQATT, CDR2 SNEGSKA (reference sequence). V was shortened by 6 bases and J by 2 bases, with 17 bases between the two germline ends. The CDR3 reads CSAPPSGHPYNEQFF. The CDR3 DNA follows: TGCAGTGCCCCCCCCTCGGGACACCCCTACAATGAGCAGTTCTTC.

The V gene is TRBV6-1, the J gene TRBJ1-6, with D perhaps TRBD1 (5 bases). The length of the CDR3 is 15 residues. CDR1 and CDR2 (germline): MNHNS, SASEGT. V lost 6 bases and J lost 14, with 23 bases in between. The CDR3 nucleotides are TGTGCCAGCAGCCCAGACAGCCAAAAAGATCAAGCCCTCCACTTT. It codes for CASSPDSQKDQALHF.

This clonotype was detected a few times. The V and J genes are TRBV5-4 and TRBJ2-5, with TRBD2 matching 8 bases. The germline V gene has CDR1 SGHNT and CDR2 YYREEE (reference sequence). This CDR3 spans 14 amino acids. The junction had 3 bases not matched to a gene; V was cut back by 0 bases and J by 5 bases. The CDR3 region has the DNA TGTGCCAGCAGCTTGGGTAGCGGGGTGGAGACCCAGTACTTC. The encoded protein is CASSLGSGVETQYF. The full variable domain, completed using reference TRBV5-4 and TRBJ2-5, is ETGVTQSPTHLIKTRGQQVTLRCSSQSGHNTVSWYQQALGQGPQFIFQYYREEENGRGNFPPRFSGLQFPNYSSELNVNALELDDSALYLCASSLGSGVETQYFGPGTRLLVL.